This T cell receptor beta chain was retrieved from a study of technical replicates of blood from several donors. This clone was detected only a few times. Trimming shortened V by 4 bases and J by 3 bases, and 12 bases separated the two germline ends. The CDR3 length is 14 residues. The germline V gene encodes CDR1 MNHEY and CDR2 SVGAGI. Here immunoSEQ multiplex PCR was the method, and the copy in TCRdb shows in-frame clones only, minus some. The sample includes about 79,000 clones, about 90% of them seen just once. This clonotype originated in a human donor in good health. Some clones in this sample may be carry-over from other donors' samples. J is TRBJ1-1 and V is TRBV6-5; a weak D match, TRBD1 (5 bases). Input material: T cells isolated from PBMCs. Here the CDR3 reads CASSLEGLYTEAFF. As DNA, the CDR3 is TGTGCCAGCAGTTTGGAGGGACTGTACACTGAAGCTTTCTTT.